Listed below are T cell receptor beta chains from one sample, sequenced in a study of blood T cell repertoires in COVID-19. The method was immunoSEQ multiplex PCR; TCRdb's version includes in-frame clones alone and lacks a portion of them. The data contain roughly 63,000 clones, 89% of them singletons. Input material: peripheral blood. The receptors come from a man aged 45 to 65 with active COVID-19. The CDR3 runs from the conserved cysteine through the conserved F or W. Fields, in order: J gene, D gene, V gene, CDR3 DNA, CDR3 protein. The D gene is left open where the match is weak.

TRBJ2-1,TRBD2,TRBV4-1,TGCGCCAGCAGCCAAGAACGAGCCGCGGGGGACAATGAGCAGTTCTTC,CASSQERAAGDNEQFF
TRBJ2-7,.,TRBV20-1,TGCAGTGCTAGAGGCGATTACGAGCAGTACTTC,CSARGDYEQYF
TRBJ2-7,.,TRBV7-8,TGTGCCAGCAGCCCGGGACACCCTTCCTACGAGCAGTACTTC,CASSPGHPSYEQYF
TRBJ1-1,TRBD1,TRBV18,TGTGCCAGCTCACCAGCAGGGGGGACTGAAGCTTTCTTT,CASSPAGGTEAFF
TRBJ1-4,TRBD1,TRBV6-1,TGTGCCAGCAGTGAACACCCGACAGGGGCGATCTCTTATAATGAAAAACTGTTTTTT,CASSEHPTGAISYNEKLFF
TRBJ2-3,TRBD1,TRBV14,TGTGCCAGCAGCCAACCGGGACAGGGGGTATATGATACGCAGTATTTT,CASSQPGQGVYDTQYF
TRBJ2-7,.,TRBV6-7,TGTGCCAGCAGTTACTCGTCCGAAAGGACAGTCTCCTACGAGCAGTACTTC,CASSYSSERTVSYEQYF
TRBJ2-1,TRBD2,TRBV7-9,TGTGCCAGCAGCACGTACCGAGAATGGGGGGGTCGTGAGCAGTTCTTC,CASSTYREWGGREQFF
TRBJ1-1,TRBD1,TRBV29-1,TGCAGCGTCGCGGGACAGGGGACGGGGCGTGAAGCTTTCTTT,CSVAGQGTGREAFF
TRBJ2-3,TRBD2,TRBV20-1,TGCAGTGCTAGTTTTGGGAGGGGCTGGACAGATACGCAGTATTTT,CSASFGRGWTDTQYF
TRBJ1-5,TRBD1,TRBV5-3,TGTGCCAGAAGATTCCGGGACAGAGTTTCTGAGCCCCAGCATTTT,CARRFRDRVSEPQHF
TRBJ1-6,.,TRBV5-4,TGTGCCAGCAGCCCAGGGCAGCCCTATAATTCACCCCTCCACTTT,CASSPGQPYNSPLHF
TRBJ2-6,.,TRBV7-3,TGTGCCAGCAGCTCCCCCAATGAGTCAAGCCTCATCTCTGGGGCCAACGTCCTGACTTTC,CASSSPNESSLISGANVLTF
TRBJ2-1,.,TRBV6-6,TGTGCCAGCAGCCCACCCACAGGGTCCAATGAGCAGTTCTTC,CASSPPTGSNEQFF